Below, 3 T cell receptor beta chains from the same sample are listed, as sequenced in a study of response to subunit inactivated influenza vaccine. Each CDR3 protein is one row after TCRdb ran MiXCR on the RT-PCR reads. The sample carries 300,000 to 350,000 distinct CDR3 sequences, 20% to 25% recorded once. The material sequenced was PBMCs from blood, taken approximately 20 months after vaccination. These receptors were collected from a man aged 45 to 75 who received an inactivated influenza vaccine.

The J gene is TRBJ2-1, the V gene TRBV29-1; TRBD2 matches 7 bases. Looked up from germline, CDR1 is SQVTM and CDR2 is ANQGSEA. V gave up 1 base and J gave up 0 bases; unmatched junction bases: 0. This CDR3 has 14 amino acids. CDR3 sequence (DNA): TGCAGCGTTGAAGGGACTAGCTCCTACAATGAGCAGTTCTTC. It translates to CSVEGTSSYNEQFF.

The J gene is TRBJ2-2, the V gene TRBV7-2; D remains ambiguous. The CDR3 runs 15 residues. Germline V lookup: CDR1 SGHTA, CDR2 FQGNSA. Between the trimmed V and J ends, which lost 3 bases and 4 bases, there was a span of 12 bases. The CDR3 DNA reads TGTGCCAGCAGCTTTATGGCCTCACCCACCGGGGAGCTGTTTTTT. Translated: CASSFMASPTGELFF.

This clonotype came up a few times. The chain combines TRBV29-1 with TRBJ1-2; D might be TRBD1 (5 bases). V was cut by 3 bases and J by 7 bases, with 9 bases left in between. The germline CDR1 and CDR2 sequences are SQVTM and ANQGSEA. The CDR3 extends over 11 amino acids. The CDR3 here is CSVDREGGYTF. CDR3 nucleotide sequence: TGCAGCGTTGACAGGGAGGGTGGCTACACCTTC.